This paragraph reports one TCR beta chain. The antigen is not known. This CDR3 is also generated by other DNA sequences in the sample. The sample belongs to a study of shared clonotypes between healthy human individuals. Study-wide results and limits: Naive CD4 clonotypes were shared across a few donors at about 5.2%. Represented diversity (both genetic and exposure-history) was limited by the small number of donors.

Naive CD8 cells, CD45RO-negative and positively selected for CCR7, excluded terminally differentiated effector memory CD45RA+ cells. In replicate PCRs of sorted subsets, roughly 210 ng DNA, tens of thousands of T cell genomes, was used. The table came from immunoSEQ multiplex PCR; TCRdb's copy has only in-frame clones and leaves some out. The table shows roughly 2.1 million clones, with roughly 91% occurring only once. V lost 6 bases and J lost 2; bases outside the gene matches: 5. Germline CDR1 reads MDHEN; CDR2 reads SYDVKM. CDR3 length equals 14 residues. This receptor was identified in a man between 18 and 29 years old in good health. Some clones in this sample may be carry-over from other donors' samples. Sequenced material: naive CD8+ T cells from PBMCs. This chain uses TRBV28 with TRBJ2-7; 9 nucleotides align to TRBD1. The CDR3: CASSAGTGPYEQYF. The CDR3 DNA reads as TGTGCCAGCAGCGCCGGGACAGGGCCCTACGAGCAGTACTTC.